Listed below are T cell receptor beta chains from one sample, sequenced in a study of OX40 agonist ivuxolimab in advanced cancers. Profiled with immunoSEQ multiplex PCR; TCRdb holds only in-frame clones, not every one. The sample includes tens of thousands of clones, approximately 86% of them seen just once. The sequenced sample was CD4+ or CD8+ T cells sorted from blood, obtained in a trial of the OX40 agonist ivuxolimab. Receptors originate from an adult with an advanced solid tumor such as melanoma, head and neck, liver or kidney cancer. Each CDR3 is given with its conserved first and last residue. D genes are given only for firm matches. Expanded clones are given a class, and other clones once, few, many or no size at all.

d_call clone_size j_call v_call cdr3_nt cdr3_aa
- - TRBJ2-7 TRBV18 TGTGCCAGCTCACCGGATTATCCCGGGGCTGGCGAGCAGTACTTC CASSPDYPGAGEQYF
TRBD2 - TRBJ2-5 TRBV7-8 TGTGCCAGCAGCTTAGCGGGACTAGCGGGTCAAGAGACCCAGTACTTC CASSLAGLAGQETQYF
- - TRBJ1-2 TRBV6-5 TGTGCCAGCAGTTCCCAGGGTGGCTACACCTTC CASSSQGGYTF
TRBD2 once TRBJ2-1 TRBV5-1 TGCGCCAGCAGCCTTAATGGGGGACTAGCGGGAGGGAATGAGCAGTTCTTC CASSLNGGLAGGNEQFF
- - TRBJ2-1 TRBV19 TGTACCAGTAGTACAAATTCGGGACAGCGGGGGAATGAGCAGTTCTTC CTSSTNSGQRGNEQFF
TRBD1 few TRBJ2-1 TRBV11-2 TGTGCCAGCAGCTCCCAGGGTTTGGGGACAGGGACCTACAATGAGCAGTTCTTC CASSSQGLGTGTYNEQFF
- - TRBJ1-2 TRBV6-5 TGTGCCAGCTCCCCTGGCGAGTCTAACTATGGCTACACCTTC CASSPGESNYGYTF
- - TRBJ1-1 TRBV5-4 TGTGCCAGCAGGTATACAGGAGTTACTGAAGCTTTCTTT CASRYTGVTEAFF
TRBD1 - TRBJ2-7 TRBV6-5 TGTGCCAGCAGTGGGCCCGGACAGGACTCCTACGAGCAGTACTTC CASSGPGQDSYEQYF
- - TRBJ1-1 TRBV7-2 TGTGCCAGCATCGTAGATCCAGGGAACACTGAAGCTTTCTTT CASIVDPGNTEAFF
- few TRBJ2-4 TRBV13 TGTGCCAGCAGCCATTTGGCGGGAAACATTCAGTACTTC CASSHLAGNIQYF
TRBD2 - TRBJ2-5 TRBV6-5 TGTGCCAGCAGTGAAAAGCGGGATAGGGAGACCCAGTACTTC CASSEKRDRETQYF
- many TRBJ2-1 TRBV25-1 TGTGCCAGCGGCCCTAGCGAGGCCAATGAGCAGTTCTTC CASGPSEANEQFF
- - TRBJ2-7 TRBV6-5 TGTGCCAGCAGTGATAGTTACGAGCAGTACTTC CASSDSYEQYF
TRBD2 - TRBJ2-1 TRBV11-2 TGTGCCAGCAGCTTAGTTTCAAGGACTAGCGGGGTCAACTACAATGAGCAGTTCTTC CASSLVSRTSGVNYNEQFF
TRBD2 - TRBJ2-1 TRBV19 TGTGCCAGTAGTATTCGACCGGGACTAGCGGTTTACAATGAGCAGTTCTTC CASSIRPGLAVYNEQFF
- - TRBJ1-1 TRBV18 TGTGCCAGCTCACCCCTTGGGCCAGGGTATGACACTGAAGCTTTCTTT CASSPLGPGYDTEAFF
TRBD1 - TRBJ1-5 TRBV28 TGTGCCAGCAGGGGGGGGACAGCTTACAATCAGCCCCAGCATTTT CASRGGTAYNQPQHF
- - TRBJ2-1 TRBV28 TGTGCCAGCAGGCAGGGGTTCAGGATCAATGAGCAGTTCTTC CASRQGFRINEQFF
TRBD2 - TRBJ2-4 TRBV4-2 TGTGCCAGCAGCCAAGACGGGAGGTTAGCCAAAAACATTCAGTACTTC CASSQDGRLAKNIQYF
- - TRBJ2-1 TRBV19 TGTGCCAGTAGCCCAAGACTTAATGAGCAGTTCTTC CASSPRLNEQFF
TRBD1 once TRBJ1-4 TRBV28 TGTGCCAGCAGTTTAAGGGACAGGGGTGAAAAACTGTTTTTT CASSLRDRGEKLFF